These T cell receptor beta chains were read from a single sample in a study of blood T cell repertoires in COVID-19. The protocol was immunoSEQ multiplex PCR, while the TCRdb copy is restricted to in-frame clones and leaves out a portion. This repertoire shows fewer than 250,000 clones, 70% to 90% found once; its top ten account for approximately 25%. The sequencing input was PBMCs or T cells enriched from blood (not recorded which). The receptors here all came from a middle-aged woman in a cohort exposed to, infected with or recovered from COVID-19 (not recorded which). Both conserved end residues are part of each CDR3. D genes are given only for firm matches. Part of the rows lack a size; the others show once, few, many or a class for expanded clones.

d_call	v_call	j_call	clone_size	cdr3_nt	cdr3_aa
NA	TRBV4-1	TRBJ1-1	once	TGCGCCAGCAGCCCCCGTGTCGACAGCCGGCCCGCGAACACTGAAGCTTTCTTT	CASSPRVDSRPANTEAFF
TRBD1	TRBV7-2	TRBJ1-5	NA	TGTGCCAGCAGCTTTTCCGACAGGGCTCAGCCCCAGCATTTT	CASSFSDRAQPQHF
NA	TRBV27	TRBJ2-7	NA	TGTGCCAGCAGTACCGGGGACGAGCAGTACTTC	CASSTGDEQYF
NA	TRBV2	TRBJ1-1	few	TGTGCCAGCAGCCAACAGGGCCACCGGAGAATGAACACTGAAGCTTTCTTT	CASSQQGHRRMNTEAFF
NA	TRBV20-1	TRBJ1-1	NA	TGCAGTGCTAGTACAGGGATTACTGAAGCTTTCTTT	CSASTGITEAFF
TRBD1	TRBV7-6	TRBJ2-1	NA	TGTGCCAGCAGCTCGTGGCGGGGACAGGGAAACAATGAGCAGTTCTTC	CASSSWRGQGNNEQFF
NA	TRBV7-9	TRBJ1-1	NA	TGTGCCAGCAGCTTAGGACGACAGGCCGAGAACACTGAAGCTTTCTTT	CASSLGRQAENTEAFF
NA	TRBV27	TRBJ2-3	few	TGTGCCAGCAGACCAGTAGGGGGAATAAGCACAGATACGCAGTATTTT	CASRPVGGISTDTQYF
TRBD1	TRBV19	TRBJ1-1	NA	TGTGCCAGCCACCGTAGACAGGGGGATTCCTCGGGAGCTTTCTTT	CASHRRQGDSSGAFF
NA	TRBV29-1	TRBJ1-1	NA	TGCAGCGTGACAGACAATCAAGCTTTCTTT	CSVTDNQAFF
NA	TRBV28	TRBJ1-1	NA	TGTGCCAGCAGTCGACGGCCAGGGAACACTGAAGCTTTCTTT	CASSRRPGNTEAFF
NA	TRBV28	TRBJ1-3	NA	TGTGCCAGCCACCTTCAGGGGTCTCTGGGAAACACCATATATTTT	CASHLQGSLGNTIYF
TRBD2	TRBV11-2	TRBJ2-2	NA	TGTGCCAGCAGCCCTGGGGGGGTTCAGCGGGATAGCGGGGAGCTGTTTTTT	CASSPGGVQRDSGELFF
TRBD1	TRBV27	TRBJ1-2	NA	TGTGCCAGCAGTTTAGCGGGACAGGGGGTGGACGGCTACACCTTC	CASSLAGQGVDGYTF
TRBD1	TRBV20-1	TRBJ2-7	NA	TGCAGTGCTAGTCTACAGGGGGCTTCATACGAGCAGTACTTC	CSASLQGASYEQYF
NA	TRBV9	TRBJ1-6	NA	TGTGCCAGCAGCGAGGAAGCCGGGACACCTTATAATTCACCCCTCCACTTT	CASSEEAGTPYNSPLHF
NA	TRBV5-1	TRBJ1-1	NA	TGCGCCAGTGTCAGCGGACCCAACACTGAAGCTTTCTTT	CASVSGPNTEAFF
NA	TRBV7-8	TRBJ2-1	NA	TGTGCCAGCAGCTTACAGGGACACAACGATGAGCAGTTCTTC	CASSLQGHNDEQFF
NA	TRBV30	TRBJ2-1	NA	TGTGCCTGGAGTGTTGTGGGGCTGGGGCACAATGAGCAGTTCTTC	CAWSVVGLGHNEQFF
NA	TRBV5-8	TRBJ2-2	NA	TGTGCCAGCAGCCTCGACTTGACCGGGGAGCTGTTTTTT	CASSLDLTGELFF
TRBD1	TRBV2	TRBJ1-2	NA	TGTGCCGGCAGGACAGGGTCTAACTATGGCTACACCTTC	CAGRTGSNYGYTF
NA	TRBV11-2	TRBJ1-2	once	TGTGCCAGCAGCTCTGACGGACAACGCTATGGCTACACCTTC	CASSSDGQRYGYTF
TRBD1	TRBV11-2	TRBJ1-2	NA	TGTGCCAGCAGCCCCGACAGGGGCGGCTATGGCTACACCTTC	CASSPDRGGYGYTF
NA	TRBV19	TRBJ1-5	NA	TGTGCCAGTAGTATAAAGATCCAGGGGAGCCAACCCCAGCATTTT	CASSIKIQGSQPQHF
NA	TRBV6-6	TRBJ1-2	once	TGTGCCAGCAGTTCCGCGGGACGGCTTGGCTACACCTTC	CASSSAGRLGYTF
NA	TRBV19	TRBJ1-1	NA	TGTGCCAGTAGTCTCGGAGTCACTGAAGCTTTCTTT	CASSLGVTEAFF
TRBD1	TRBV7-9	TRBJ1-2	once	TGTGCCAGCAGCTCCTCGGGAGGGGGCGGATATGGCTACACCTTC	CASSSSGGGGYGYTF
NA	TRBV7-8	TRBJ2-7	NA	TGTGCCAGCAGCTCGGCGAGTGACGGGGGTGTGCGCTACGAGCAGTACTTC	CASSSASDGGVRYEQYF
NA	TRBV11-2	TRBJ1-2	NA	TGTGCCAGCAGCTTAGGCAGGGATGGCTTCGCCCATGGCTACACCTTC	CASSLGRDGFAHGYTF
TRBD1	TRBV6-5	TRBJ1-1	NA	TGTGCCAGCAGTAGGGGACAGTCGAACACTGAAGCTTTCTTT	CASSRGQSNTEAFF
TRBD1	TRBV9	TRBJ1-1	NA	TGTGCCAGCAGCGTAAACTCCAGGGGGGCTTTCTTT	CASSVNSRGAFF
TRBD2	TRBV7-2	TRBJ2-7	NA	TGTGCCAGCAGTCGTAGCGGGGGGGCTCGCGAGCAGTACTTC	CASSRSGGAREQYF
TRBD1	TRBV5-1	TRBJ1-4	NA	TGCGCCAGCGGACAGGGTACGGCTAATGAAAAACTGTTTTTT	CASGQGTANEKLFF
NA	TRBV5-1	TRBJ1-2	NA	TGCGCCAGCAGCATCTCCTCCGGGTCAGGGTATGGCTACACCTTC	CASSISSGSGYGYTF
TRBD1	TRBV13	TRBJ1-2	NA	TGTGCCAGCAGCTTAGGCTCGGGACAGACTTTCGCCGGCTACACCTTC	CASSLGSGQTFAGYTF
NA	TRBV5-5	TRBJ2-1	NA	TGTGCCAGCAGCCTCCGGGACTTGGGAGTTCTCAATGAGCAGTTCTTC	CASSLRDLGVLNEQFF
NA	TRBV7-2	TRBJ1-5	NA	TGTGCCAGCAGCTTATCGGGGGGCTCGGGGCAGCCCCAGCATTTT	CASSLSGGSGQPQHF